This TCR beta chain is from a study of T cells in localized non-small cell lung cancer (dated by TCRdb to between 2020 and 2021). For the wider study: The study examined T cell repertoires in approximately 240 patients with early-stage NSCLC and compared tumors with uninvolved tumor-adjacent lungs. The cohort comprised roughly 230 treatment-naïve NSCLC patients with resected, localized lung tumors. The mean age of the NSCLC patients was about 70 years, with 120 to 150 men and 100 to 110 women. General conclusions and limits of the study: Of the top 100 tumor clones, a median of 57 were detected in paired uninvolved adjacent lung; 28 were also among that lung's top 100. Higher blood T cell density associated with longer overall survival, while higher adjacent-lung clonality associated with shorter survival. Because the study design was exploratory, TCR variables were selected using unadjusted p-values without false-discovery rate correction. Uninvolved tumor-adjacent lung showed the highest T cell clonality, higher than tumor, which suggests more focused antigenic responses in the uninvolved tumor-adjacent lung. Multi-region tumor sequencing was not performed, so intratumor heterogeneity could not be excluded.

The CDR3 holds 14 amino acids from the cysteine to the phenylalanine. Only the CDR3 portion is preserved as DNA: 42 bases, with reading frame beginning at the first base. Germline trimming amounts to 5 bases on V and 8 bases on J, with 7 as the count of junction bases outside the gene matches. From a lookup of the germline V gene (reference sequence), CDR1 and CDR2 are SGHAT and FQDESV. At diagnosis, peripheral blood, uninvolved tumor-adjacent lung and tumor were collected and stored as a combination of fresh-frozen and FFPE material. Blood samples were analyzed as peripheral blood mononuclear cells for TCR repertoire profiling. Notes on this clone: Its antigen specificity is not known. No base-level quality is on record; no much larger clone is a single base apart.

The immunoSEQ Assay was used to sequence TCR beta CDR3 regions from DNA. Per the original workflow: To compute T cell density, TCR beta template counts were normalized to usable DNA, which was estimated by amplifying housekeeping genes. Using the preseqR package, richness was estimated by extrapolating to 120,000 templates for tissue samples and 400,000 templates for PBMC samples. Clonality was calculated as one minus Pielou's evenness. To identify tissue-enriched TCRs, differential abundance testing was run on productive amino-acid clonotypes with a minimum total count of 5 and an alpha of 0.1. The Jaccard Index and the Morisita Overlap Index were used to measure repertoire overlap between compartments. GLIPH clustered TCR beta CDR3s with public tetramer-defined viral CDR3s; viral motifs required at least three viral sequences plus V-gene enrichment. The clones in this table, taken by TCRdb from immuneACCESS, are in-frame only. Not every clone is retained; where verified, under half of the shortfall comes from an unresolved V gene, and the cause of the rest is unknown. V, J and clone size are taken as reported in that table, and D and trimming were inferred from the DNA itself. The table for this sample lists 75,000 to 85,000 clones; around 81% of them were counted only once. The ten largest make up approximately 9.6% of the sample.

This specimen was peripheral blood, taken before any cancer treatment. The TCR originated in a female donor at least 60 years old with stage I lung adenocarcinoma. The V and J genes are TRBV11-1 and TRBJ2-1; the central 9 bases match TRBD1. Here is the DNA: TGTGCCAGCAGCCCGGGACAGGGAAGGGATGAGCAGTTCTTC. Translated, this gives CASSPGQGRDEQFF. Reference TRBV11-1 and TRBJ2-1 proteins supply the regions before and after the CDR3; the full variable domain is: EAEVAQSPRYKITEKSQAVAFWCDPISGHATLYWYRQILGQGPELLVQFQDESVVDDSQLPKDRFSAERLKGVDSTLKIQPAELGDSAMYLCASSPGQGRDEQFFGPGTRLTVL.